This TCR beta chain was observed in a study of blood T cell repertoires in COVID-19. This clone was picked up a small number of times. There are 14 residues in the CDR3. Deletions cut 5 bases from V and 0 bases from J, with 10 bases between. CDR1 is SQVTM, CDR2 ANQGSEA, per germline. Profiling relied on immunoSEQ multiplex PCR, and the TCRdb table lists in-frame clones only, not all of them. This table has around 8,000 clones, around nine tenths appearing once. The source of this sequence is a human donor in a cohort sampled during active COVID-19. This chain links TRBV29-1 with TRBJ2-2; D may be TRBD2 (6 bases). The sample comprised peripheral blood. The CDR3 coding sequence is TGCAGCGTTTTTAGCGGAACGAACACCGGGGAGCTGTTTTTT. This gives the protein CSVFSGTNTGELFF.